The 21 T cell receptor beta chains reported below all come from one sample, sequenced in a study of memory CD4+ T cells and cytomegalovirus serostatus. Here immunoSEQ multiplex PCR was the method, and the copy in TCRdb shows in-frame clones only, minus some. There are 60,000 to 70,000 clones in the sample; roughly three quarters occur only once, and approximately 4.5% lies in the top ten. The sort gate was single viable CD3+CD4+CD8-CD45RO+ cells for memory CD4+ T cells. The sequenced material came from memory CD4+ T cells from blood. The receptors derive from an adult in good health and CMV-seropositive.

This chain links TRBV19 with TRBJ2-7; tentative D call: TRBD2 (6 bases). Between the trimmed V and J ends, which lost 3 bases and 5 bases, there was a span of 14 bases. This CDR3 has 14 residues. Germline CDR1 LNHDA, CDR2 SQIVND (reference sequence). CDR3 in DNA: TGTGCCAGTAGTATCGGCAGACTAGAAAACGAGCAGTACTTC. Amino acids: CASSIGRLENEQYF.

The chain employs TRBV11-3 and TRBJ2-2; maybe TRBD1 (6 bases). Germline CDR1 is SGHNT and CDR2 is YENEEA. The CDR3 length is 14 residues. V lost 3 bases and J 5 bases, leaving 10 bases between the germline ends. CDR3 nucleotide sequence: TGTGCCAGCAGCTTGTCAGGGGATACCGGGGAGCTGTTTTTT. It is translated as CASSLSGDTGELFF.

DNA of the CDR3: TGTGCCAGCAGTTTCCGGGACACCCACTACGAGCAGTACTTC. It encodes CASSFRDTHYEQYF. V is TRBV28 and J is TRBJ2-7, with D possibly matching TRBD1 (6 bases). The germline V gene encodes CDR1 MDHEN and CDR2 SYDVKM. Trimming pared 3 bases from V and 3 bases from J, leaving 12 bases between. This CDR3 is 14 amino acids long. Complete variable domain (other parts from reference TRBV28 and TRBJ2-7): DVKVTQSSRYLVKRTGEKVFLECVQDMDHENMFWYRQDPGLGLRLIYFSYDVKMKEKGDIPEGYSVSREKKERFSLILESASTNQTSMYLCASSFRDTHYEQYFGPGTRLTVT.

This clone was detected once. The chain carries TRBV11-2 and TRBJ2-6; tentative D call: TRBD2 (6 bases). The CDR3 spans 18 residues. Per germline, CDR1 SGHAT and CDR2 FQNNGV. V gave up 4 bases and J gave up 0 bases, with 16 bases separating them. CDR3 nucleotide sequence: TGTGCCAGCAGCTCCCGGGGGAGTTTAGACTCTGGGGCCAACGTCCTGACTTTC. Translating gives CASSSRGSLDSGANVLTF.

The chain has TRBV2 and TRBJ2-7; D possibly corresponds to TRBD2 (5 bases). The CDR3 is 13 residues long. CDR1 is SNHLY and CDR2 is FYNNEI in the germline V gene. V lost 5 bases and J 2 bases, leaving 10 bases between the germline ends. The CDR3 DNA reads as TGTGCCAGCAGTCCCGGGGTGACCTACGAGCAGTACTTC. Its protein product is CASSPGVTYEQYF.

The CDR3 sequence: CASSIPGFQETQYF. The CDR3 DNA reads TGTGCCAGTAGTATCCCGGGTTTCCAAGAGACCCAGTACTTC. The chain carries TRBV19 and TRBJ2-5; D not resolved. The CDR3 runs to 14 residues. V was clipped by 3 bases and J by 1 base, with 9 bases between them. Germline CDR1 reads LNHDA; CDR2 reads SQIVND (reference sequence). Full variable domain (remainder filled in from reference TRBV19 and TRBJ2-5): DGGITQSPKYLFRKEGQNVTLSCEQNLNHDAMYWYRQDPGQGLRLIYYSQIVNDFQKGDIAEGYSVSREKKESFPLTVTSAQKNPTAFYLCASSIPGFQETQYFGPGTRLLVL.

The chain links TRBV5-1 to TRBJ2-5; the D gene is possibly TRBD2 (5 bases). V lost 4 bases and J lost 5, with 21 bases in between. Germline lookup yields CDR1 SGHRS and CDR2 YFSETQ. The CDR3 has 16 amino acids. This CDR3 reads CASSPRILGGGETQYF. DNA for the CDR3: TGCGCCAGCAGCCCGAGAATCTTGGGTGGCGGGGAGACCCAGTACTTC.

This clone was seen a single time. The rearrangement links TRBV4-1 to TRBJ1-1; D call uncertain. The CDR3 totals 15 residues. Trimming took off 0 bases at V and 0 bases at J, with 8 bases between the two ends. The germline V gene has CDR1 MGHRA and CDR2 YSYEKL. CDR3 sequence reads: CASSQDMTMNTEAFF. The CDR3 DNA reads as TGCGCCAGCAGCCAAGATATGACCATGAACACTGAAGCTTTCTTT.

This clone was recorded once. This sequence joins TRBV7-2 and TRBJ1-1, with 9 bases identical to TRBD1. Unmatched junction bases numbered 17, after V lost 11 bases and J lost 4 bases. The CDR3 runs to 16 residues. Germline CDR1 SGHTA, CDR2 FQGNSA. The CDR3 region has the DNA TGTGCCGACCGGGACAGGGACACCCTGAGGCCCACTGAAGCTTTCTTT. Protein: CADRDRDTLRPTEAFF.

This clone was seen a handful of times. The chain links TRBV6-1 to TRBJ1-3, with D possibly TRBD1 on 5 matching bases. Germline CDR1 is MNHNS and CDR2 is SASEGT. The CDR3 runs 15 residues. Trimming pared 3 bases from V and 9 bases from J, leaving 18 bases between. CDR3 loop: CASSEIAGRTGTIYF. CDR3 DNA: TGTGCCAGCAGTGAGATTGCAGGGCGTACAGGCACCATATATTTT.

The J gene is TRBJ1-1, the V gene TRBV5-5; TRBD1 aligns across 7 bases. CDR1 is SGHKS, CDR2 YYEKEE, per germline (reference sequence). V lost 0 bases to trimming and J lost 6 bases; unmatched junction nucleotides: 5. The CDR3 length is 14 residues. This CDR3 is CASSLERGRSEAFF. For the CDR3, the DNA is TGTGCCAGCAGCTTGGAGAGGGGGCGGTCTGAAGCTTTCTTT.

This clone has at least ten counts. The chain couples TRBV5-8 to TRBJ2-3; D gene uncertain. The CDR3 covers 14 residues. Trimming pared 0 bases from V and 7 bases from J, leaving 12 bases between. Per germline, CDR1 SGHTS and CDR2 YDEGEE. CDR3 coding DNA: TGTGCCAGCAGCTTGGAGGGTTATAGGAATACGCAGTATTTT. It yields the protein CASSLEGYRNTQYF. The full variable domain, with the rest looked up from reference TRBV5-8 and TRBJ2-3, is EAGVTQSPTHLIKTRGQQATLRCSPISGHTSVYWYQQALGLGLQFLLWYDEGEERNRGNFPPRFSGRQFPNYSSELNVNALELEDSALYLCASSLEGYRNTQYFGPGTRLTVL.

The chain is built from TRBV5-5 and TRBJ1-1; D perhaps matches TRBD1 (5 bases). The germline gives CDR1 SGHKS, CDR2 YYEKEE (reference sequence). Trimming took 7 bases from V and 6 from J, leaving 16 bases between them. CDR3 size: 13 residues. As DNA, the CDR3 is TGTGCCAGCCGAGTAATGGGGCGCCCTGAAGCTTTCTTT. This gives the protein CASRVMGRPEAFF.

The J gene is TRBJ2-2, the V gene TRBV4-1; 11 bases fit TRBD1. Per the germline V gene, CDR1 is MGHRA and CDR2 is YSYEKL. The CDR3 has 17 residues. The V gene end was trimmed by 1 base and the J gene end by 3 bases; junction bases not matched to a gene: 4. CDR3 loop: CASSQGGDRGYTGELFF. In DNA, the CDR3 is TGCGCCAGCAGCCAAGGTGGGGACAGGGGGTACACCGGGGAGCTGTTTTTT.

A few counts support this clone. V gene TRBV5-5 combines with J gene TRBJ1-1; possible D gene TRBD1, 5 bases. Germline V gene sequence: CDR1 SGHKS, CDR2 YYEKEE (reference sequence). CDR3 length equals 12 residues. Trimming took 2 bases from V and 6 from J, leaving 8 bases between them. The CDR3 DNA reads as TGTGCCAGCAGCTTAAGGGGACCTGAAGCTTTCTTT. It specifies CASSLRGPEAFF.

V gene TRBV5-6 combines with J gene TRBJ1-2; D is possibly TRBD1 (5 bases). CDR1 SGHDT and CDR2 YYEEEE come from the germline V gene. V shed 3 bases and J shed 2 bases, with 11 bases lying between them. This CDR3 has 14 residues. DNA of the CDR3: TGTGCCAGCAGCTCCCAGGGAGTCAACTATGGCTACACCTTC. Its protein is CASSSQGVNYGYTF.

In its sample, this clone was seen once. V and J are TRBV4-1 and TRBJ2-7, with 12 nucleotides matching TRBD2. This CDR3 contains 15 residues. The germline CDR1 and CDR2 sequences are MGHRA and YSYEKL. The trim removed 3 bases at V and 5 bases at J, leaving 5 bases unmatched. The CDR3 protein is CASSQPTSGSNEQYF. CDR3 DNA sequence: TGCGCCAGCAGCCAGCCGACTAGCGGGAGTAACGAGCAGTACTTC.

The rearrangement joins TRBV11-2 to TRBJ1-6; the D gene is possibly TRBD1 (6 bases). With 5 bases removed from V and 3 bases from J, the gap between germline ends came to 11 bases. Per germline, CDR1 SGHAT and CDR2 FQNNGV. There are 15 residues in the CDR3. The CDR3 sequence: CASSATGNYNSPLHF. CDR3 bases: TGTGCCAGCAGCGCAACAGGGAACTATAATTCACCCCTCCACTTT.

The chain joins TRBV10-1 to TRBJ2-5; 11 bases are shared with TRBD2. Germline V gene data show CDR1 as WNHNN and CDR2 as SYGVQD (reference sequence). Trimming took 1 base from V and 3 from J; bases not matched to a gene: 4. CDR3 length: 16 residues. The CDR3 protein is CASSELGSGGEETQYF. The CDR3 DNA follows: TGCGCCAGCAGTGAGTTAGGTAGCGGGGGGGAAGAGACCCAGTACTTC.

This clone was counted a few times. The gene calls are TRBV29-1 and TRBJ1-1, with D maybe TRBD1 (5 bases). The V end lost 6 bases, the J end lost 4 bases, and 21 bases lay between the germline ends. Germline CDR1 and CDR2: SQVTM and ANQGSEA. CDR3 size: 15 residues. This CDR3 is CSVRAQTASGTEAFF. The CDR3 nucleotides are TGCAGCGTGAGAGCCCAGACAGCTTCGGGCACTGAAGCTTTCTTT.

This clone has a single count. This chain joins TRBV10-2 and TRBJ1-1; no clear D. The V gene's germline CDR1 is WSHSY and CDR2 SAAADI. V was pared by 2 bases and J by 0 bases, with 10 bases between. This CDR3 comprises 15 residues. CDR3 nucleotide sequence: TGCGCCAGCAGTGAGGGGTTCGGTATGAACACTGAAGCTTTCTTT. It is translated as CASSEGFGMNTEAFF.